This is a list of T cell receptor beta chains from one sample in a study of T cells in Graves' hyperthyroidism and ophthalmopathy. Using its own MiXCR run on the multiplex PCR reads, TCRdb lists one record per CDR3 protein. The table records hundreds of thousands of distinct CDR3 sequences, nearly 45% of them present only once. Sequenced input: peripheral blood or thyroid tissue (not recorded which). The receptors come from an adult man with Graves' disease, either hyperthyroidism or ophthalmopathy (not recorded which). Each CDR3 is given with its conserved first and last residue. The order of the fields is J gene, clone size, D gene, V gene, CDR3 protein, CDR3 DNA. D genes are given only for firm matches. The listing skips clone size in some rows; elsewhere it reads once, few, many or a size class.

TRBJ2-5,NA,NA,TRBV10-3,CASSVTAVEETQYF,TGTGCCAGCAGCGTGACAGCTGTCGAAGAGACCCAGTACTTC
TRBJ1-1,NA,TRBD1,TRBV25-1,CASVEEGARGTEAFF,TGTGCCAGCGTTGAAGAGGGGGCGAGAGGCACTGAAGCTTTCTTT
TRBJ2-3,NA,NA,TRBV2,CASIRGGTDTQYF,TGTGCCAGCATTAGGGGAGGCACAGATACGCAGTATTTT
TRBJ2-5,NA,TRBD1,TRBV2,CASSEGRQGSETQYF,TGTGCCAGCAGTGAAGGCCGACAGGGTTCCGAGACCCAGTACTTC
TRBJ1-1,NA,NA,TRBV25-1,CASSSGAWPNTEAFF,TGTGCCAGCAGTTCTGGAGCCTGGCCGAACACTGAAGCTTTCTTT
TRBJ2-7,NA,NA,TRBV10-3,CAISESTLRQTGISYEQYF,TGTGCCATCAGTGAGTCGACTCTGAGACAAACAGGGATCTCCTACGAGCAGTACTTC
TRBJ1-5,few,NA,TRBV10-3,CAISESGLMINQHF,TGTGCCATCAGTGAGTCAGGGCTCATGATCAATCAGCATTTT
TRBJ2-7,NA,NA,TRBV29-1,CCVHGGNYEQYF,TGCTGCGTACACGGCGGGAATTACGAGCAGTACTTC
TRBJ2-2,few,NA,TRBV7-9,CASSLYIRANTGELFF,TGTGCCAGCAGCTTATATATCAGGGCGAACACCGGGGAGCTGTTTTTT
TRBJ2-7,few,NA,TRBV29-1,CSVERMGAGSEQYF,TGCAGCGTTGAAAGAATGGGGGCCGGGAGCGAGCAGTACTTC
TRBJ1-6,NA,NA,TRBV5-8,CATLTGTNNSPLHF,TGTGCTACGCTAACAGGGACCAATAATTCACCCCTCCACTTT
TRBJ2-5,NA,TRBD2,TRBV7-8,CASRSGGAWETQYF,TGTGCCAGCAGGAGCGGGGGGGCATGGGAGACCCAGTACTTC
TRBJ2-7,NA,NA,TRBV7-9,CASSPPTGYEQYF,TGTGCCAGCAGCCCCCCCACAGGTTACGAGCAGTACTTC
TRBJ1-1,many,NA,TRBV24-1,CATSDAREAEAFF,TGTGCCACCAGTGATGCCAGGGAGGCTGAAGCTTTCTTT
TRBJ1-3,NA,NA,TRBV5-1,CARSLAGSSGNTIYF,TGCGCCCGCAGCTTGGCCGGGAGCTCTGGAAACACCATATATTTT
TRBJ2-7,NA,NA,TRBV20-1,CSAREETGYYEQYF,TGCAGTGCTAGAGAGGAGACTGGTTACTACGAGCAGTACTTC
TRBJ1-1,many,NA,TRBV20-1,CSVWGNTEAFF,TGCAGTGTTTGGGGGAACACTGAAGCTTTCTTT
TRBJ2-5,many,TRBD2,TRBV7-2,CASSTSGGAVETQYF,TGTGCCAGCAGCACGAGCGGGGGGGCCGTGGAGACCCAGTACTTC
TRBJ1-5,NA,NA,TRBV9,CASSSGQGYSNQPQHF,TGTGCCAGCAGCTCGGGGCAGGGGTATAGCAATCAGCCCCAGCATTTT
TRBJ2-3,NA,NA,TRBV20-1,CSARVGRSTDTQYF,TGCAGTGCTAGAGTAGGCCGTAGCACAGATACGCAGTATTTT
TRBJ1-5,many,NA,TRBV2,CASSADTDNQPQHF,TGTGCCAGCAGTGCGGACACCGACAATCAGCCCCAGCATTTT
TRBJ1-5,NA,NA,TRBV6-1,CASILGSNQPQHF,TGTGCCAGCATTCTGGGTAGCAATCAGCCCCAGCATTTT
TRBJ1-1,many,NA,TRBV19,CASSFDRRAFF,TGTGCCAGTAGTTTCGACAGGAGGGCTTTCTTT
TRBJ1-3,few,NA,TRBV6-5,CASSYTTGRIGGNTIYF,TGTGCCAGCAGTTACACAACAGGGAGGATTGGTGGAAACACCATATATTTT
TRBJ2-7,many,TRBD2,TRBV25-1,CASSERRTSGRSSYEQYF,TGTGCCAGCAGTGAACGGCGTACTAGCGGGAGGTCCTCCTACGAGCAGTACTTC
TRBJ1-5,NA,NA,TRBV15,CATSSTMGGNQPQHF,TGTGCCACCAGCAGTACCATGGGGGGCAATCAGCCCCAGCATTTT
TRBJ1-2,NA,TRBD1,TRBV28,CASSSGQGGSGYTF,TGTGCCAGCAGTTCGGGACAGGGTGGTTCCGGCTACACCTTC
TRBJ2-7,many,NA,TRBV2,CASSEAFYGRFEQYF,TGTGCCAGCAGTGAAGCGTTCTATGGACGGTTCGAGCAGTACTTC
TRBJ2-7,few,NA,TRBV11-3,CASSPGTRLGEQYF,TGTGCCAGCAGCCCCGGGACCCGGCTGGGCGAGCAGTACTTC
TRBJ2-5,NA,TRBD1,TRBV15,CATSRDLQGQGKETQYF,TGTGCCACCAGCAGAGATCTCCAGGGACAGGGAAAGGAGACCCAGTACTTC
TRBJ2-7,once,TRBD2,TRBV15,CATPSSGDYEQYF,TGTGCTACACCTTCTAGCGGAGACTACGAGCAGTACTTC
TRBJ1-1,once,TRBD1,TRBV7-2,CASSQARGQAFF,TGCGCCAGCAGCCAAGCCAGGGGGCAGGCTTTCTTT
TRBJ2-5,NA,TRBD1,TRBV14,CASSPWTGYQEAQYF,TGTGCCAGCAGCCCCTGGACAGGCTACCAAGAGGCCCAGTACTTC
TRBJ2-5,many,NA,TRBV15,CATSRGIQKETQYF,TGTGCCACCAGCAGGGGGATCCAAAAAGAGACCCAGTACTTC
TRBJ1-2,NA,TRBD1,TRBV29-1,CSVVYHTTGRDGYTF,TGCAGCGTTGTTTACCACACGACAGGGAGGGATGGCTACACCTTC
TRBJ2-5,NA,NA,TRBV25-1,CASSGFDMEAGFGETQYF,TGTGCCAGCAGTGGCTTCGACATGGAAGCAGGGTTCGGGGAGACCCAGTACTTC
TRBJ1-1,many,NA,TRBV13,CASSLGSGSLNTEAFF,TGTGCCAGCAGCTTAGGCAGTGGCAGCTTGAACACTGAAGCTTTCTTT
TRBJ2-7,NA,TRBD2,TRBV12-3/TRBV12-4,CAGSLYASGYEQYF,TGTGCCGGCAGTTTGTATGCTAGCGGCTACGAGCAGTACTTC
TRBJ2-5,NA,NA,TRBV29-1,CSGDVGGWGQETQYF,TGCAGCGGCGATGTTGGAGGATGGGGCCAAGAGACCCAGTACTTC
TRBJ1-5,NA,NA,TRBV2,CASRRSGSAYEHF,TGTGCCAGCAGGCGTTCGGGAAGCGCCTACGAGCATTTT
TRBJ2-7,NA,NA,TRBV29-1,CSVDSGRGEQYF,TGCAGCGTTGACTCGGGGCGCGGCGAGCAGTACTTC
TRBJ2-7,many,TRBD2,TRBV7-8,CASRRTSALSYEQYF,TGTGCCAGCAGACGGACTAGCGCGCTCTCCTACGAGCAGTACTTC
TRBJ1-2,many,NA,TRBV29-1,CSVGTMTDTNYGYTF,TGCAGCGTCGGGACAATGACAGACACTAACTATGGCTACACCTTC
TRBJ1-2,many,TRBD1,TRBV10-3,CAIRSDRGDYGYTF,TGTGCCATCAGATCGGACAGGGGGGACTATGGCTACACCTTC